The 8 T cell receptor beta chains presented below share a single source sample, sequenced in a study of blood T cell repertoires in COVID-19. The table came from immunoSEQ multiplex PCR; TCRdb's copy has only in-frame clones and leaves some out. The sample has approximately 230,000 clones, 80% to 90% seen once. The sample consisted of peripheral blood. Receptor source: an elderly man with acute or convalescent COVID-19.

J is TRBJ1-1 and V is TRBV5-6; no definite D call. Germline V gene lookup returns CDR1 SGHDT and CDR2 YYEEEE. The CDR3 length is 13 residues. Trimming pared 3 bases from V and 0 bases from J, leaving 6 bases between. The DNA for the CDR3 is TGTGCCAGCAGCTCCGGGGTGAACACTGAAGCTTTCTTT. Residues: CASSSGVNTEAFF.

This clone was found many times. The chain joins TRBV6-6 to TRBJ1-6; no clear D. The V and J ends lost 6 bases and 10 bases respectively, with 10 bases between them. Germline CDR1 and CDR2: MNHNY and SVGAGI (reference sequence). The CDR3 contains 12 residues. CDR3 coding DNA: TGTGCCAGCAGGTTGACTGACTCACCCCTCCACTTT. Protein sequence: CASRLTDSPLHF.

V is TRBV7-9 and J is TRBJ2-3; D is perhaps TRBD2 (5 bases). Germline loops: CDR1 SEHNR, CDR2 FQNEAQ (reference sequence). V was shortened by 5 bases and J by 6 bases, with 18 bases between the two germline ends. This CDR3 is 15 amino acids long. This CDR3 reads CASSRDTGIFDTQYF. The DNA for the CDR3 is TGTGCCAGCAGCCGAGACACGGGAATTTTTGATACGCAGTATTTT.

On this clone: Other DNA sequences within the sample encode an identical CDR3. The CDR3 spells CASSIARDSPLHF. CDR3 nucleotides: TGTGCCAGTAGTATCGCGAGGGATTCACCCCTCCACTTT. V and J are TRBV19 and TRBJ1-6; D not resolved. V gave up 3 bases and J gave up 8 bases, with 8 bases separating them. The CDR3 totals 13 residues. Germline values: CDR1 LNHDA, CDR2 SQIVND (reference sequence).

This sequence joins TRBV5-6 and TRBJ1-2; D might be TRBD1 (6 bases). CDR1 and CDR2 (germline): SGHDT, YYEEEE. The CDR3 loop spans 13 amino acids. V was shortened by 4 bases and J by 4 bases, with 11 bases between the two germline ends. The CDR3 DNA is TGTGCCAGCAGCGGATGGACAGCCTATGGCTACACCTTC. Protein: CASSGWTAYGYTF.

The chain employs TRBV19 and TRBJ1-5; TRBD1 agrees at 12 bases. Trimming at V came to 3 bases and at J to 6 bases, leaving 6 bases not matched to a gene. Germline V gene data show CDR1 as LNHDA and CDR2 as SQIVND (reference sequence). The CDR3 sequence is 16 residues long. This CDR3 is CASSIDRDRGPQPQHF. The CDR3 DNA is TGTGCCAGTAGTATTGACCGGGACAGGGGGCCTCAGCCCCAGCATTTT.

The V and J genes are TRBV24-1 and TRBJ2-5, with D unclear. Germline loops: CDR1 KGHDR, CDR2 SFDVKD. This CDR3 comprises 16 residues. With 5 bases removed from V and 3 bases from J, the gap between germline ends came to 18 bases. The CDR3 DNA is TGTGCCACCAGTGGCTCCGGTGCCCCCGGTAAAGAGACCCAGTACTTC. Protein sequence: CATSGSGAPGKETQYF.

This rearrangement joins TRBV6-1 to TRBJ2-7; D is uncertain. Germline assignment: CDR1 MNHNS and CDR2 SASEGT. V was cut by 2 bases and J by 4 bases, with 9 bases left in between. The CDR3 sequence is 13 residues long. Written as DNA, the CDR3 is TGTGCCAGCAGTGAAAGCGACCGGTACGAGCAGTACTTC. It codes for CASSESDRYEQYF.